This record looks at one TCR beta chain sequence and its context. This clonotype has only a few counts. The clone's antigen remains unknown. Base qualities were left out, and no much larger clone turns up one base away. This entry is derived from a study of T cell repertoires in cytomegalovirus infection (dated by TCRdb to about 2019). For context, the study as a whole: Because public TCR beta signatures pointed to carriage of CMV infection together with the matching HLA type, the HLA type of each donor mattered for the analysis. Findings and caveats that apply to the study as a whole: In both this cohort and an independent cohort of some 350 donors, the cumulative frequency of public TCR beta family members distinguished carriers of CMV infection plus the relevant HLA type. The ex vivo response was dominated by HLA-C-restricted CMV-specific TCR beta clonotypes, which also provided the single most frequent clonotype in two of eight donors.

V loses 0 bases of germline sequence and J loses 3 bases, and the interval between the two ends is 11 bases. CDR1 and CDR2 are drawn from the germline V gene: ENHRY, SYGVKD. The CDR3 has 15 amino acids, counting the end cysteine and phenylalanine. Only the CDR3 DNA is retained, 45 bases long and in frame from the first base. TCRdb shows the sequencer as Illumina HiSeq 1500. Using fastp trimming at Q25 and MiXCR clonotype assembly, TCRdb reanalyzed the public sequencing data and kept in-frame beta chains. Every distinct CDR3 protein forms one entry, paired with its most common genes and DNA. Across this sample there are 180,000 or so distinct CDR3 sequences, with roughly 17% seen only once. The ten largest clones capture 20% to 25% of the sample.

This receptor was taken from a human donor in good health (CMV status not recorded). Some clones in this sample may be carry-over from other donors' samples. The chain uses TRBV10-3 and TRBJ1-2; the D gene assignment is ambiguous. Sequencing was performed on CD8+ T cells from PBMCs. The CDR3 here reads CAISESGSKDYGYTF. At the DNA level, the sequence is TGTGCCATCAGTGAGTCAGGGAGTAAGGACTATGGCTACACCTTC.